Below are 27 T cell receptor beta chains sequenced from a single sample in a study of neoadjuvant anti-PD-1 for oral cavity cancer. Repertoires were generated with immunoSEQ multiplex PCR, while TCRdb's copy carries only in-frame clones and drops some. The sample records 84,000 or so clones, 84% being singletons. This sample comprised PBMCs, obtained before nivolumab (anti-PD-1) treatment. Source of these receptors: a person aged 40-85 years with oral cavity squamous cell carcinoma.

The chain joins TRBV29-1 to TRBJ2-7, with 9 bases matching TRBD1. With V trimmed by 6 bases and J by 6 bases, 12 bases remained unmatched. The CDR3 is 14 amino acids. Germline CDR1 SQVTM, CDR2 ANQGSEA. In nucleotides, the CDR3 is TGCAGCGTAGAGGGGACAGGGAAGGGTCTCGAGCAGTACTTC. Its protein product is CSVEGTGKGLEQYF.

V is TRBV2 and J is TRBJ2-7; TRBD2 matches at 12 bases. The germline V gene encodes CDR1 SNHLY and CDR2 FYNNEI. The V and J ends lost 3 bases and 1 base, in that order; junction bases with no gene match: 1. This CDR3 is 15 amino acids long. For the CDR3, the DNA is TGTGCCAGCAGTGAGACTAGCGGGGGATCCTACGAGCAGTACTTC. This gives the protein CASSETSGGSYEQYF.

The rearrangement uses TRBV15 and TRBJ1-5; D remains ambiguous. The CDR3 runs 12 residues. Germline lookup yields CDR1 LNHNV and CDR2 YYDKDF (reference sequence). V was pared by 6 bases and J by 4 bases, with 7 bases between. Here the CDR3 DNA reads TGTGCCACCAGAGCCCCAAATCAGCCCCAGCATTTT. It is translated as CATRAPNQPQHF.

The rearrangement uses TRBV7-9 and TRBJ2-7; 9 positions match TRBD1. Germline V CDR1 and CDR2: SEHNR, FQNEAQ (reference sequence). Trimming cost V 2 bases and J 7 bases; bases outside gene matches: 3. This CDR3 contains 13 residues. DNA of the CDR3: TGTGCCAGCAGCTTAATGGGACAGGGAGAGCAGTACTTC. It codes for CASSLMGQGEQYF.

The chain couples TRBV19 to TRBJ2-2; D remains unclear. The CDR3 extends over 14 amino acids. In germline, CDR1 is LNHDA, CDR2 SQIVND (reference sequence). The ends were cut back, 4 bases at V and 6 bases at J, with 12 bases in the middle. The CDR3 DNA reads TGTGCCAGTAGTAACTCGATCCTGGCCGGGGAGCTGTTTTTT. It specifies CASSNSILAGELFF.

This clone has only one observation. The CDR3 reads CASSAGGANEAFF. The CDR3 DNA reads TGTGCCAGCAGCGCCGGAGGGGCGAATGAAGCTTTCTTT. The rearrangement joins TRBV7-9 to TRBJ1-1; a weak D match, TRBD1 (5 bases). The CDR3 has 13 amino acids. CDR1 SEHNR and CDR2 FQNEAQ come from the germline V gene (reference sequence). V was trimmed by 5 bases and J by 7 bases, leaving 14 bases between them. The entire variable domain, with the rest obtained from reference TRBV7-9 and TRBJ1-1, is as follows: DTGVSQNPRHKITKRGQNVTFRCDPISEHNRLYWYRQTLGQGPEFLTYFQNEAQLEKSRLLSDRFSAERPKGSFSTLEIQRTEQGDSAMYLCASSAGGANEAFFGQGTRLTVV.

This clone was observed once. The chain carries TRBV5-1 and TRBJ2-7; the match to TRBD1 covers 8 bases. Trimming removed 4 bases from V and 3 bases from J; junction bases left unmatched: 6. The CDR3 contains 14 residues. Germline loops: CDR1 SGHRS, CDR2 YFSETQ. DNA of the CDR3: TGCGCCAGCAGCACGGGACAGGTTAGCTACGAGCAGTACTTC. It codes for CASSTGQVSYEQYF.

This chain links TRBV7-6 with TRBJ1-5; D gene ambiguous. CDR3 length equals 15 residues. Trimming shortened V by 8 bases and J by 0 bases, and 14 bases separated the two germline ends. CDR1 SGHVS and CDR2 FNYEAQ come from the germline V gene. The CDR3 coding sequence is TGTGCCAGCTCTTCGGGTAGGGATAGCAATCAGCCCCAGCATTTT. It encodes CASSSGRDSNQPQHF.

This clone was recorded once. The chain employs TRBV6-1 and TRBJ1-2, with TRBD1 as a possible D gene (5 bases). The germline V and J ends were trimmed by 4 bases and 3 bases, with 6 bases remaining between them. The CDR3 runs to 12 residues. Germline values: CDR1 MNHNS, CDR2 SASEGT. CDR3 residues: CASSAGYYGYTF. In DNA form, the CDR3 reads TGTGCCAGCAGTGCAGGGTACTATGGCTACACCTTC.

The table lists this clone with a count of one. The chain joins TRBV5-4 to TRBJ2-5; D unresolved. Trimming left V 4 bases short and J 5 bases short, with 9 bases between. Germline V gene data show CDR1 as SGHNT and CDR2 as YYREEE (reference sequence). This CDR3 is built from 12 residues. CDR3 residues: CASSTLGETQYF. DNA for the CDR3: TGTGCCAGCAGCACCCTAGGGGAGACCCAGTACTTC.

The chain combines TRBV19 with TRBJ1-2; 7 nucleotides line up with TRBD1. The germline CDR1 and CDR2 sequences are LNHDA and SQIVND (reference sequence). This CDR3 is 14 amino acids long. V was clipped by 9 bases and J by 3 bases; unmatched bases: 10. CDR3 loop: CASARGTVDYGYTF. The CDR3 DNA is TGTGCCAGCGCCCGCGGGACAGTGGACTATGGCTACACCTTC.

Concerning this clone itself: Within the sample, other DNA sequences also encode this same CDR3. The CDR3 DNA reads TGCGCCAGCAGAGGACAGGGGGCCGGGGAGCTGTTTTTT. Its protein is CASRGQGAGELFF. The rearrangement joins TRBV10-1 to TRBJ2-2; 10 bases map to TRBD1. In germline, CDR1 is WNHNN, CDR2 SYGVQD (reference sequence). Trimming at V came to 6 bases and at J to 6 bases, leaving 1 base not matched to a gene. The CDR3 spans 13 residues.

This chain connects TRBV6-5 to TRBJ2-1, with TRBD2 matching over 9 bases. The CDR3 consists of 15 residues. Germline CDR1 MNHEY, CDR2 SVGAGI. Unmatched junction bases numbered 7, after V lost 6 bases and J lost 4 bases. The CDR3 DNA is TGTGCCAGCAGGTCAGATAGCGGGAGATACAATGAGCAGTTCTTC. This gives the protein CASRSDSGRYNEQFF.

The J gene is TRBJ1-1, the V gene TRBV10-2; a weak D match, TRBD1 (5 bases). V shed 7 bases and J shed 6 bases, with 9 bases lying between them. There are 11 residues in the CDR3. CDR1 is WSHSY, CDR2 SAAADI, per germline. The CDR3 bases are TGCGCCAGCACGGGGGAGGCTGAAGCTTTCTTT. Its translation is CASTGEAEAFF.

The chain recombines TRBV6-1 with TRBJ2-4; the D call may be TRBD1 or TRBD2 (5 bases each). Trimming shortened V by 2 bases and J by 0 bases, and 17 bases separated the two germline ends. The germline gives CDR1 MNHNS, CDR2 SASEGT. This CDR3 has 18 amino acids. Written as DNA, the CDR3 is TGTGCCAGCAGTGAAAGGGACCCACGGTTGTTAGCCAAAAACATTCAGTACTTC. Its translation: CASSERDPRLLAKNIQYF.

This chain uses TRBV19 with TRBJ1-2; D is uncertain. V was cut by 3 bases and J by 6 bases, with 8 bases left in between. There are 12 residues in the CDR3. Germline assignment: CDR1 LNHDA and CDR2 SQIVND (reference sequence). The CDR3 reads CASSIFGNGYTF. The DNA for the CDR3 is TGTGCCAGTAGTATCTTCGGCAATGGCTACACCTTC.

The chain carries TRBV7-3 and TRBJ2-5; possibly TRBD2 for D (6 bases). The germline V gene encodes CDR1 SGHTA and CDR2 FQGTGA. The CDR3 length is 15 residues. V gave up 4 bases and J gave up 5 bases, with 17 bases separating them. The CDR3 spells CASSYAGLTGETQYF. The CDR3 DNA is TGTGCCAGCAGCTACGCGGGACTTACGGGGGAGACCCAGTACTTC.

The chain is built from TRBV5-1 and TRBJ2-1; no clear D gene. Deletions cut 1 base from V and 0 bases from J, with 8 bases between. Per germline, CDR1 SGHRS and CDR2 YFSETQ. The length of the CDR3 is 15 residues. This CDR3 reads CASSLWVSSYNEQFF. DNA for the CDR3: TGCGCCAGCAGCTTGTGGGTCAGCTCCTACAATGAGCAGTTCTTC.

This rearrangement joins TRBV5-1 to TRBJ2-7; TRBD1 might be the D (6 bases). Looked up from germline, CDR1 is SGHRS and CDR2 is YFSETQ. V shed 4 bases and J shed 3 bases, with 17 bases lying between them. The CDR3 runs 15 residues. The CDR3 region is CASSPAGQSIYEQYF. The CDR3 coding sequence is TGCGCCAGCAGCCCCGCCGGACAGTCAATCTACGAGCAGTACTTC.

The chain uses TRBV5-5 and TRBJ1-2, with D uncertain. Deletions cut 4 bases from V and 4 bases from J, with 11 bases between. The CDR3 contains 13 residues. From germline, CDR1 is SGHKS and CDR2 YYEKEE (reference sequence). The CDR3 nucleotides are TGTGCCAGCAGCCTCCCGGCGACCTATGGCTACACCTTC. Translated: CASSLPATYGYTF.

The sample holds one count of this clone. The V and J genes are TRBV6-5 and TRBJ1-1; TRBD1 is a possible D gene (5 bases). Germline values: CDR1 MNHEY, CDR2 SVGAGI. The V and J ends lost 4 bases and 2 bases respectively, with 11 bases between them. This CDR3 contains 14 residues. The CDR3 loop reads CASSWGRPNTEAFF. Here the CDR3 DNA reads TGTGCCAGCAGTTGGGGACGGCCCAACACTGAAGCTTTCTTT.

The chain carries TRBV11-2 and TRBJ1-1; TRBD1 might be the D (6 bases). Trimming shortened V by 5 bases and J by 0 bases, and 13 bases separated the two germline ends. The CDR3 length is 15 residues. Germline V gene sequence: CDR1 SGHAT, CDR2 FQNNGV. CDR3 DNA: TGTGCCAGCAGCCCCCTCGGGGGCTTGAACACTGAAGCTTTCTTT. Its translation is CASSPLGGLNTEAFF.

Here the CDR3 DNA reads TGTGCCAGCAGTTACGGGGCTAGGCAGTTCTTC. As protein: CASSYGARQFF. This chain joins TRBV6-5 and TRBJ2-1; maybe TRBD1 (5 bases). The V and J ends lost 2 bases and 12 bases respectively, with 8 bases between them. Germline V lookup: CDR1 MNHEY, CDR2 SVGAGI. The CDR3 sequence is 11 residues long.

The chain is built from TRBV27 and TRBJ2-7; D is tentatively TRBD1 or TRBD2 (5 bases each). Germline loops: CDR1 MNHEY, CDR2 SMNVEV (reference sequence). Trimming shortened V by 7 bases and J by 2 bases, and 21 bases separated the two germline ends. The CDR3 has 16 amino acids. For the CDR3, the DNA is TGTGCCAGCAACCTACGGGGCACCTCCCCAACCTACGAGCAGTACTTC. It yields the protein CASNLRGTSPTYEQYF.

This rearrangement joins TRBV7-2 to TRBJ2-5; TRBD2 aligns across 8 bases. Germline trimming cut 1 base from V and 5 bases from J; bases unmatched to any gene: 6. Germline V lookup: CDR1 SGHTA, CDR2 FQGNSA. CDR3 size: 15 residues. CDR3 bases: TGTGCCAGCAGCTTAGGGGGACTAGTAGTTGAGACCCAGTACTTC. It encodes CASSLGGLVVETQYF.

This chain links TRBV2 with TRBJ1-1; TRBD1 aligns across 7 bases. Trimming took 3 bases from V and 4 from J; bases not matched to a gene: 11. CDR1 and CDR2 from the germline V gene are SNHLY and FYNNEI. The CDR3 runs to 16 residues. For the CDR3, the DNA is TGTGCCAGCAGTGAGACAGGGTCGGGGGAAGGCACTGAAGCTTTCTTT. Translation gives CASSETGSGEGTEAFF.

The genes are TRBV4-1 and TRBJ2-1; TRBD2 might be the D (6 bases). The CDR3 has 14 residues. Per the germline V gene, CDR1 is MGHRA and CDR2 is YSYEKL. Trimming stripped 0 bases from V and 15 bases from J, with 18 bases between. The CDR3: CASSQEAGKGEVFF. CDR3 sequence (DNA): TGCGCCAGCAGCCAAGAGGCGGGTAAAGGGGAGGTGTTCTTC.